One T cell receptor beta chain is described in this entry. Its antigen remains unidentified. This sample is part of a study of cytomegalovirus exposure and HLA in healthy donors. Whole-study findings and limits: In vitro, three CMV-associated chains proved specific for CMV antigens. In a later analysis, a missense DCLRE1C variant was linked to TCR beta V- and J-gene trimming. A later analysis showed TCR association rates differing by HLA locus, peaking at DRB1 and lowest at HLA-C. In a later analysis, HLA-associated TCR beta chains were more clonally expanded than equally common others.

60 Vbeta and 13 Jbeta primers were used in PCR. Assay: immunoSEQ multiplex PCR; the TCRdb copy retains only in-frame clones and omits some. The sample yields 210,000 or so clones, roughly 79% seen once. Losses at the gene ends were 1 base for V and 5 bases for J; bases not matched to a gene: 3. Germline CDR1 is SGHAT and CDR2 is FQNNGV. The CDR3 sequence is 15 residues long. Input material: PBMCs. The TCR sequence derives from a woman between 40 and 50 years old in good health and CMV-seronegative. This chain connects TRBV11-2 to TRBJ2-2; 8 positions match TRBD1. This CDR3 is CASSLGQGRTGELFF. In DNA form, the CDR3 reads TGTGCCAGCAGCTTAGGACAGGGGAGGACCGGGGAGCTGTTTTTT.